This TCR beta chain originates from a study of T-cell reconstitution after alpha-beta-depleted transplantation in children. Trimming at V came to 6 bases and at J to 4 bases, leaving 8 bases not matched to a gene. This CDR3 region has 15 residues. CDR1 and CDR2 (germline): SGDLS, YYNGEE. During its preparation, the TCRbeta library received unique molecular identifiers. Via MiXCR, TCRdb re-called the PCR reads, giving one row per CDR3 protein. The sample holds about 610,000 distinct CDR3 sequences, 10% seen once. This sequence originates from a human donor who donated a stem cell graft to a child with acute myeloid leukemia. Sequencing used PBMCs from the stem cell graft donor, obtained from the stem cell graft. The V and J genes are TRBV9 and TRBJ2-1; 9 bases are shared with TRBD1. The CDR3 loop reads CASTAGTGRYNEQFF. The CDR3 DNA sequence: TGTGCCAGCACCGCCGGGACAGGGAGATACAATGAGCAGTTCTTC.